This T cell receptor (beta chain) was profiled in a study of CD8 T cells in ankylosing spondylitis (dated by TCRdb to the late 2010s). In terms of the full investigation: The study set out to find disease-linked TCR variants by profiling T cell receptor beta repertoires in ankylosing spondylitis patients and healthy donors. Peripheral blood was sampled, and synovial fluid was also collected from ankylosing spondylitis patients. In total, the full study cohort was made up of roughly 110 healthy donors and 25 to 30 ankylosing spondylitis patients. The full study reports these points: Some TCR beta motif variants had previously been reported in synovial fluid and blood of reactive arthritis patients, which suggested common disease-initiation mechanisms. The disease-linked clones were reported as significantly enriched in matched synovial fluid samples from ankylosing spondylitis patients. Blood from ankylosing spondylitis patients appeared to be characterized by a TCR beta motif made up of under 10 highly homologous amino acid variants. In peripheral blood, the disease-linked clones were found at relatively low frequencies and had a CD8+ phenotype.

The CDR3 runs 14 residues from the cysteine to the phenylalanine. Only the CDR3 portion is preserved as DNA: 42 bases, with reading frame beginning at the first base. CDR1 and CDR2 are drawn from the germline V gene (reference sequence): DFQATT, SNEGSKA. Clipping removes 7 bases from V and 1 base from J, with 7 as the unmatched junction base count. Regarding this clonotype: Its specific antigen is unknown. Base qualities are not provided; no much larger clone lies one nucleotide away.

This sample was sequenced with an Illumina HiSeq 2500. TCR beta libraries were prepared by quantitative 5'-RACE with molecular barcodes. The authors processed their data as follows. Disease-linked TCR variants were identified with a new computational method built on a probabilistic model of VDJ rearrangement. Clones were called with MiXCR by TCRdb after fastp trimmed the public reads at Q25, and only in-frame beta chains were retained. One record per CDR3 amino acid sequence lists the most common genes and DNA. Clone size and V and J calls follow TCRdb, not the original study. This sample is represented by about 220,000 distinct CDR3 sequences; around 19% of them were singletons. About 39% of the sample is taken by the ten largest.

The chain uses TRBV20-1 and TRBJ2-1, and TRBD2 matches 7 of the central bases. The specimen sequenced was blood, either unsorted or a sorted T cell fraction (not recorded which). The receptor's source is a male donor with ankylosing spondylitis. The CDR3 reads as follows: CSERGSISYNEQFF. At the DNA level, the sequence is TGCAGTGAGCGCGGGAGTATTTCCTACAATGAGCAGTTCTTC.